One TCR beta chain is described in this entry. The target antigen is unknown. The sample is drawn from a study of monozygotic twins with cystic fibrosis. Study background: With about 16 PCR cycles, barcoded libraries came from about 3 micrograms of fragmented DNA.

The table came from immunoSEQ multiplex PCR; TCRdb's copy has only in-frame clones and leaves some out. The sample contains about 30,000 clones, 90% of which appear only once. Notes on the study in general: In 13 of 16 pairs, V gene usage was closest to the co-twin's. Shared CDR3 numbers were not associated with age, concordance or severity.

Germline CDR1 reads SNHLY; CDR2 reads FYNNEI. The length of the CDR3 is 13 residues. The J segment lost 4 bases and the V segment lost 10 bases, leaving 6 bases of the junction unmatched. The sequenced sample consisted of blood. This receptor was taken from a girl aged 2-10 years with cystic fibrosis. The rearrangement links TRBV2 to TRBJ1-1; 10 nucleotides agree with TRBD1. CDR3 protein: CATTGTGVTEAFF. The CDR3 bases are TGTGCCACCACCGGGACAGGGGTCACTGAAGCTTTCTTT.